This TCR beta chain was identified in a study of shared clonotypes between healthy human individuals. Whole-study context: A couple of women and three men aged 18 to 49 served as donors. Study-wide points: It was only blood that was sampled, and tissue repertoires likely differ. Genetic and exposure-history diversity was limited by the few donors.

This clone turned up a few times. Its antigen is still unknown. The sample has other DNA sequences that encode this CDR3 too. The germline gives CDR1 MRHNA, CDR2 SNTAGT. The CDR3 contains 15 residues. The junction had 1 base not matched to a gene; V was cut back by 2 bases and J by 4 bases. Each replicate PCR on the sorted subsets used roughly 190 ng DNA (approximately 33,000 T cell genomes). Generated by immunoSEQ multiplex PCR, the TCRdb table keeps only in-frame clones and is missing some. The sample includes more than 150,000 clones, approximately 61% of them seen just once. This receptor was identified in a man in his thirties or forties in good health. Sequencing was done on a sample of memory CD4+ T cells sorted from blood. Documented subset: CD45RA-negative fraction. The rearrangement uses TRBV6-4 and TRBJ2-1; 11 bases fit TRBD2. The CDR3 DNA sequence: TGTGCCAGCAGTGACACTAGCGGGAGTTACAATGAGCAGTTCTTC. It specifies CASSDTSGSYNEQFF.